The 6 T cell receptor beta chains in this list originate from one sample, sequenced in a study of cytomegalovirus exposure and HLA in healthy donors. The PCR contained 60 Vbeta and 13 Jbeta primers. Repertoires were generated with immunoSEQ multiplex PCR, while TCRdb's copy carries only in-frame clones and drops some. Of roughly 180,000 clones in the sample, more than 70% were seen once. Sample: PBMCs. Every receptor here comes from a male donor in good health and CMV-seronegative.

The V call is TRBV30, the J call TRBJ1-1; TRBD1 is a possible D gene (5 bases). From germline, CDR1 is GTSNPN and CDR2 SVGIG (reference sequence). The CDR3 spans 15 residues. V lost 4 bases to trimming and J lost 1 base, with 16 bases between them. The CDR3 here is CAWKRQGFGNTEAFF. For the CDR3, the DNA is TGTGCCTGGAAACGGCAGGGCTTTGGGAACACTGAAGCTTTCTTT.

The chain couples TRBV7-2 to TRBJ1-2; D is perhaps TRBD1 (5 bases). There are 13 residues in the CDR3. In germline, CDR1 is SGHTA, CDR2 FQGNSA. V lost 5 bases and J 8 bases, leaving 15 bases between the germline ends. CDR3: CASSIDRGWGYTF. The CDR3 nucleotides read TGTGCCAGCAGCATCGATAGGGGTTGGGGCTACACCTTC.

The V call is TRBV7-9, the J call TRBJ1-2, with a tentative D call TRBD1 (6 bases). From germline, CDR1 is SEHNR and CDR2 FQNEAQ (reference sequence). The ends were cut back, 5 bases at V and 7 bases at J, with 11 bases in the middle. The CDR3 sequence is 12 residues long. CDR3 amino acids: CASSPRTVGYTF. CDR3 in DNA: TGTGCCAGCAGCCCCCGGACAGTTGGCTACACCTTC.

The chain joins TRBV4-1 to TRBJ2-3, with D tentatively TRBD2 (5 bases). Germline loops: CDR1 MGHRA, CDR2 YSYEKL. The CDR3 contains 14 residues. The CDR3 nucleotides are TGCCCCCCGATTCCACGGACTAGCACAGATACGCAGTATTTT. Protein: CPPIPRTSTDTQYF.

The V gene is TRBV9, the J gene TRBJ2-1; no clear D. The CDR3 sequence is 13 residues long. Germline-derived CDR1 and CDR2 are SGDLS and YYNGEE. Trimming cost V 0 bases and J 9 bases, with 10 bases left between them. The CDR3 DNA is TGTGCCAGCAGCGTAGCCGGCTCGGGTGAGCAGTTCTTC. This encodes CASSVAGSGEQFF.

The rearrangement joins TRBV9 to TRBJ1-4; D gene unclear. The V end lost 4 bases, the J end lost 4 bases, and 14 bases lay between the germline ends. This CDR3 contains 15 residues. Per the germline V gene, CDR1 is SGDLS and CDR2 is YYNGEE. CDR3 in DNA: TGTGCCAGCAGCCCCGTTTGGGAGCTTAATGAAAAACTGTTTTTT. Translated, it gives CASSPVWELNEKLFF. Complete variable domain (other parts from reference TRBV9 and TRBJ1-4): DSGVTQTPKHLITATGQRVTLRCSPRSGDLSVYWYQQSLDQGLQFLIQYYNGEERAKGNILERFSAQQFPDLHSELNLSSLELGDSALYFCASSPVWELNEKLFFGSGTQLSVL.